The sequence of this TCR beta chain was determined in a study of graft-versus-host responses after intestinal transplantation. Measured with immunoSEQ multiplex PCR; TCRdb has only the in-frame clones, and not every one. Counted here are 80,000 to 85,000 clones, around 91% occurring once; the ten biggest clones make up over 0.095%. Points on this clone: What it recognizes is unknown.

The length of the CDR3 is 13 residues. Deletions cut 2 bases from V and 1 base from J, with 6 bases between. In germline, CDR1 is SGHRS, CDR2 YFSETQ. The receptor was derived from a human donor who received an intestinal transplant. The sequencing here drew on unstimulated CD4+ T cells sorted from spleen or lymph node cells, taken before intestinal transplant. V usage is TRBV5-1 and J usage is TRBJ1-1; perhaps TRBD1 as D (5 bases). The CDR3 is CASSFDRNTEAFF. DNA of the CDR3: TGCGCCAGCAGCTTTGACAGGAACACTGAAGCTTTCTTT.